The 27 T cell receptor beta chains below come from one sample, sequenced in a study of OX40 agonist ivuxolimab in advanced cancers. Repertoires were generated with immunoSEQ multiplex PCR, while TCRdb's copy carries only in-frame clones and drops some. The repertoire consists of 66,000 or so clones, with approximately 83% occurring once and the leading ten covering around 4.5%. The material was CD4+ or CD8+ T cells sorted from blood, obtained in a trial of the OX40 agonist ivuxolimab. These receptors all come from an adult with an advanced solid tumor such as melanoma, head and neck, liver or kidney cancer.

The chain carries TRBV7-6 and TRBJ2-5; D gene ambiguous. V was shortened by 5 bases and J by 1 base, with 5 bases between the two germline ends. This CDR3 is built from 12 residues. Germline V gene data show CDR1 as SGHVS and CDR2 as FNYEAQ. CDR3 protein: CASSPGQETQYF. Written as DNA, the CDR3 is TGTGCCAGCAGCCCAGGCCAAGAGACCCAGTACTTC.

This clone is a singleton in its sample. The chain uses TRBV7-2 and TRBJ2-7; D is unclear. CDR1 SGHTA and CDR2 FQGNSA come from the germline V gene. V lost 1 base and J lost 4, with 11 bases in between. This CDR3 is 14 amino acids long. The CDR3 nucleotides are TGTGCCAGCAGCTTAGGGGCAGGTCTATACGAGCAGTACTTC. This gives the protein CASSLGAGLYEQYF.

V is TRBV6-5 and J is TRBJ2-7, with D perhaps TRBD1 (6 bases). V shed 6 bases and J shed 1 base, with 13 bases lying between them. Germline values: CDR1 MNHEY, CDR2 SVGAGI. CDR3 length equals 14 residues. The CDR3 DNA reads TGTGCCAGCAGAAACAGGGTTAGGTCCTACGAGCAGTACTTC. Translated, it gives CASRNRVRSYEQYF.

The J gene is TRBJ1-2, the V gene TRBV28; a weak D match, TRBD1 (6 bases). The CDR3 is 17 residues long. Germline CDR1 MDHEN, CDR2 SYDVKM. The V and J ends lost 5 bases and 5 bases respectively, with 24 bases between them. The CDR3 bases are TGTGCCAGCAGTCCCCACTCAAACCAGGGGCCCGGGTATGGCTACACCTTC. This gives the protein CASSPHSNQGPGYGYTF.

V is TRBV19 and J is TRBJ2-2, with D possibly matching TRBD2 (5 bases). Between the trimmed V and J ends, which lost 7 bases and 8 bases, there was a span of 17 bases. The germline V gene has CDR1 LNHDA and CDR2 SQIVND (reference sequence). The CDR3 runs 14 residues. The CDR3 DNA sequence: TGTGCCAGTAAGGCGGGTACCCGGACTGGGGAGCTGTTTTTT. This translates into CASKAGTRTGELFF.

This clone has only a few counts. The CDR3 loop is CASSRDISSYEQYF. The DNA of the CDR3 is TGTGCCAGCAGCAGGGACATTAGCTCCTACGAGCAGTACTTC. This sequence joins TRBV11-1 and TRBJ2-7; D perhaps matches TRBD1 (6 bases). Looked up from germline, CDR1 is SGHAT and CDR2 is FQDESV (reference sequence). The CDR3 extends over 14 amino acids. With 5 bases removed from V and 0 bases from J, the gap between germline ends came to 11 bases.

The J gene is TRBJ2-5, the V gene TRBV7-8; 10 bases line up with TRBD2. V lost 3 bases to trimming and J lost 2 bases; unmatched junction nucleotides: 15. The germline V gene encodes CDR1 SGHVS and CDR2 FQNEAQ. The CDR3 totals 19 residues. The CDR3, as DNA: TGTGCCAGCAGCTTGAGGGTTCGGGGAGCGGGGGGGCATCAAGAGACCCAGTACTTC. It encodes CASSLRVRGAGGHQETQYF. The entire variable domain, with the rest obtained from reference TRBV7-8 and TRBJ2-5, is as follows: GAGVSQSPRYKVAKRGQDVALRCDPISGHVSLFWYQQALGQGPEFLTYFQNEAQLDKSGLPSDRFFAERPEGSVSTLKIQRTQQEDSAVYLCASSLRVRGAGGHQETQYFGPGTRLLVL.

The CDR3 DNA is TGTGCCAGCAGTTTAGGGGGGACAGTTTCGCAGGGGGCCACAGATACGCAGTATTTT. Translating gives CASSLGGTVSQGATDTQYF. The V gene is TRBV27, the J gene TRBJ2-3, with 8 nucleotides matching TRBD1. This CDR3 is 19 amino acids long. Germline lookup yields CDR1 MNHEY and CDR2 SMNVEV (reference sequence). The V segment lost 2 bases and the J segment 2 bases; nucleotides outside the gene matches: 15.

The rearrangement uses TRBV19 and TRBJ1-2; no definite D call. Germline CDR1 and CDR2: LNHDA and SQIVND (reference sequence). The CDR3 loop spans 15 amino acids. V lost 0 bases and J 7 bases, leaving 15 bases between the germline ends. The CDR3, as DNA: TGTGCCAGTAGTATAGATCGGAACGGGGTTGGTGGCTACACCTTC. As protein: CASSIDRNGVGGYTF.

This clone was observed once. The rearrangement joins TRBV4-2 to TRBJ2-1; the D gene is possibly TRBD2 (5 bases). The CDR3 contains 12 residues. The germline gives CDR1 LGHNA, CDR2 YNFKEQ. Trimming took 1 base from V and 9 from J, leaving 7 bases between them. The CDR3 DNA is TGTGCCAGCAGCCAAGGGACTGGTGAGCAGTTCTTC. Residues: CASSQGTGEQFF.

This sequence joins TRBV6-1 and TRBJ2-1; perhaps TRBD2 as D (6 bases). The CDR3 extends over 15 amino acids. Germline V gives CDR1 MNHNS, CDR2 SASEGT. The V gene lost 3 bases and the J gene lost 6 bases, with 15 bases spanning the gap. In DNA, the CDR3 is TGTGCCAGCAGTGACCCAGGGACTGCCCCCAATGAGCAGTTCTTC. It yields the protein CASSDPGTAPNEQFF.

This clone was seen only once. CDR3 nucleotides: TGCGCCAGCAGCTCCCGGGCGGGAGAGGACACCGGGGAGCTGTTTTTT. The encoded protein is CASSSRAGEDTGELFF. This rearrangement joins TRBV5-1 to TRBJ2-2, with 7 bases aligning to TRBD2. The V gene end was trimmed by 3 bases and the J gene end by 3 bases; junction bases not matched to a gene: 8. CDR1 is SGHRS and CDR2 is YFSETQ in the germline V gene. This CDR3 spans 16 amino acids.

This clone was observed a single time. V gene TRBV18 combines with J gene TRBJ2-5; TRBD1 agrees at 9 bases. Germline CDR1 KGHSH, CDR2 LQKENI. V dropped 3 bases and J dropped 4; count of bases not matched to a gene: 6. CDR3 size: 15 residues. The CDR3 bases are TGTGCCAGCTCACCGGGACAGGGAATCGGAGAGACCCAGTACTTC. Its translation is CASSPGQGIGETQYF.

This clone has only one observation. V and J are TRBV6-6 and TRBJ2-3, with a tentative D call TRBD2 (7 bases). Germline CDR1 and CDR2: MNHNY and SVGAGI (reference sequence). This CDR3 spans 16 amino acids. V gave up 11 bases and J gave up 3 bases, with 24 bases separating them. CDR3 sequence (DNA): TGTGCCGCCTATAGCTCGTGGGGGGGGCGAACAGATACGCAGTATTTT. Protein sequence: CAAYSSWGGRTDTQYF.

This clone turned up a few times. V gene TRBV7-2 combines with J gene TRBJ2-3; 12 nucleotides match TRBD2. The CDR3 is made up of 16 amino acids. With 5 bases clipped from V and 1 base from J, the junction kept 4 bases outside the gene matches. The germline gives CDR1 SGHTA, CDR2 FQGNSA. The CDR3: CASSARLAGGTDTQYF. DNA of the CDR3: TGTGCCAGCAGCGCGAGACTAGCGGGGGGCACAGATACGCAGTATTTT.

The J gene is TRBJ2-2, the V gene TRBV7-3; TRBD2 might be the D (5 bases). The CDR3 is 14 residues long. V lost 3 bases, J lost 5 bases, and 10 bases lay in between. Germline CDR1 SGHTA, CDR2 FQGTGA. The chain's CDR3 is CASSFLSGTGELFF. In DNA, the CDR3 is TGTGCCAGCAGCTTTTTATCGGGGACCGGGGAGCTGTTTTTT.

The chain couples TRBV29-1 to TRBJ2-5, with 13 bases fitting TRBD2. With 4 bases clipped from V and 4 bases from J, the junction kept 9 bases outside the gene matches. The CDR3 extends over 16 amino acids. CDR1 and CDR2 from the germline V gene are SQVTM and ANQGSEA. The CDR3 is CSVVGTSGGAIETQYF. Written as DNA, the CDR3 is TGCAGCGTTGTTGGTACTAGCGGGGGGGCTATAGAGACCCAGTACTTC.

The rearrangement joins TRBV6-5 to TRBJ1-6, with TRBD1 identical over 8 bases. Germline CDR1 reads MNHEY; CDR2 reads SVGAGI. V lost 6 bases to trimming and J lost 8 bases; unmatched junction nucleotides: 0. This CDR3 has 12 amino acids. The CDR3, as DNA: TGTGCCAGCAGGACAGGGGATTCACCCCTCCACTTT. Amino acids: CASRTGDSPLHF.

CDR3 protein: CASSIGADVSYEQYF. The CDR3 DNA reads as TGTGCCAGTAGTATTGGGGCAGATGTATCCTACGAGCAGTACTTC. The chain recombines TRBV19 with TRBJ2-7, with D possibly matching TRBD1 (5 bases). The CDR3 has 15 residues. Per germline, CDR1 LNHDA and CDR2 SQIVND (reference sequence). Trimming took 3 bases from V and 1 from J, leaving 13 bases between them.

This rearrangement joins TRBV5-1 to TRBJ2-5, with TRBD2 matching over 12 bases. V lost 4 bases, J lost 4 bases, and 8 bases stayed unmatched. Germline V gene sequence: CDR1 SGHRS, CDR2 YFSETQ. The CDR3 is 16 residues long. The CDR3 coding sequence is TGCGCCAGCAGCCTACTAGCGGGGGGACAAACAGAGACCCAGTACTTC. It yields the protein CASSLLAGGQTETQYF. Using reference TRBV5-1 and TRBJ2-5 for the parts outside the CDR3, the full variable domain is KAGVTQTPRYLIKTRGQQVTLSCSPISGHRSVSWYQQTPGQGLQFLFEYFSETQRNKGNFPGRFSGRQFSNSRSEMNVSTLELGDSALYLCASSLLAGGQTETQYFGPGTRLLVL.

The chain uses TRBV6-5 and TRBJ1-2, with 8 positions matching TRBD1. This CDR3 comprises 14 residues. V trimming: 5 bases; J trimming: 3 bases; junction bases outside the gene matches: 5. Germline V gene data show CDR1 as MNHEY and CDR2 as SVGAGI. This chain's CDR3 is CASSRSGGDYGYTF. The CDR3 DNA reads as TGTGCCAGCAGTAGGTCAGGGGGCGACTATGGCTACACCTTC.

The V call is TRBV7-9, the J call TRBJ1-3; D may be TRBD1 (5 bases). Per germline, CDR1 SEHNR and CDR2 FQNEAQ (reference sequence). The CDR3 runs to 15 residues. V was clipped by 4 bases and J by 0 bases, with 10 bases between them. CDR3 sequence: CASSSDKSSGNTIYF. DNA for the CDR3: TGTGCCAGCAGCTCGGACAAGAGCTCTGGAAACACCATATATTTT.

This clone was counted a single time. Other DNA sequences from this sample encode an identical CDR3 as well. The rearrangement links TRBV5-1 to TRBJ2-3; 8 bases agree with TRBD1. The V segment lost 4 bases and the J segment 1 base; nucleotides outside the gene matches: 2. The CDR3 sequence is 14 residues long. Germline CDR1 reads SGHRS; CDR2 reads YFSETQ. CDR3 coding DNA: TGCGCCAGCAGCCAGGGACAGGGCACAGATACGCAGTATTTT. This sequence encodes CASSQGQGTDTQYF.

V is TRBV28 and J is TRBJ1-2; 8 nucleotides match TRBD1. There are 15 residues in the CDR3. V was clipped by 5 bases and J by 4 bases; unmatched bases: 9. Germline V CDR1 and CDR2: MDHEN, SYDVKM. The CDR3 loop reads CASSPPRGQGYGYTF. For the CDR3, the DNA is TGTGCCAGCAGTCCCCCCAGGGGGCAAGGCTATGGCTACACCTTC.

The rearrangement uses TRBV19 and TRBJ2-7, with 7 bases fitting TRBD1. The CDR3 loop spans 14 amino acids. V lost 7 bases, J lost 2 bases, and 8 bases stayed unmatched. Per the germline V gene, CDR1 is LNHDA and CDR2 is SQIVND (reference sequence). The CDR3 DNA reads TGTGCCAGTACTCCGACAGGGACCCCCTACGAGCAGTACTTC. As protein: CASTPTGTPYEQYF.

J is TRBJ1-4 and V is TRBV25-1, with unresolved D. The CDR3 loop spans 15 amino acids. V lost 4 bases to trimming and J lost 5 bases, with 14 bases between them. Germline V gene data show CDR1 as MGHDK and CDR2 as SYGVNS. As DNA, the CDR3 is TGTGCCAGCAGTGGGGGAGTTGCGAGAAATGAAAAACTGTTTTTT. Its translation: CASSGGVARNEKLFF.

The chain employs TRBV28 and TRBJ2-3; weak D call: TRBD1 (6 bases). The germline V gene encodes CDR1 MDHEN and CDR2 SYDVKM. The CDR3 has 15 residues. The V end lost 2 bases, the J end lost 4 bases, and 13 bases lay between the germline ends. The CDR3 DNA reads TGTGCCAGCAGTTTACGCCCGGACAGCCCAGATACGCAGTATTTT. This translates into CASSLRPDSPDTQYF. Using reference TRBV28 and TRBJ2-3 for the parts outside the CDR3, the full variable domain is DVKVTQSSRYLVKRTGEKVFLECVQDMDHENMFWYRQDPGLGLRLIYFSYDVKMKEKGDIPEGYSVSREKKERFSLILESASTNQTSMYLCASSLRPDSPDTQYFGPGTRLTVL.